The 27 T cell receptor beta chains given below trace back to one sample, sequenced in a study of OX40 agonist ivuxolimab in advanced cancers. Using immunoSEQ multiplex PCR, the repertoire was profiled, and TCRdb retains in-frame clones only, with some absent. This sample has almost 65,000 clones, with roughly four fifths found just once. This material consisted of CD4+ or CD8+ T cells sorted from blood, taken in a trial of the OX40 agonist ivuxolimab. The origin of the receptors is an adult with an advanced solid tumor such as melanoma, head and neck, liver or kidney cancer.

The chain employs TRBV5-6 and TRBJ1-3; D is undetermined. The CDR3 has 14 amino acids. Germline values: CDR1 SGHDT, CDR2 YYEEEE. V gave up 0 bases and J gave up 0 bases, with 4 bases separating them. CDR3 sequence (DNA): TGTGCCAGCAGCTTGGGGGTCTCTGGAAACACCATATATTTT. Its translation is CASSLGVSGNTIYF.

The rearrangement links TRBV5-1 to TRBJ2-1; D gene unclear. V was clipped by 1 base and J by 7 bases, with 6 bases between them. Per germline, CDR1 SGHRS and CDR2 YFSETQ. The CDR3 spans 12 residues. CDR3 sequence: CASSLSGNEQFF. The CDR3, as DNA: TGCGCCAGCAGCTTGAGTGGAAATGAGCAGTTCTTC.

V and J are TRBV10-3 and TRBJ2-6, with 8 bases that match TRBD1. Trimming removed 2 bases from V and 0 bases from J; junction bases left unmatched: 3. Germline values: CDR1 ENHRY, CDR2 SYGVKD. The CDR3 is made up of 17 amino acids. CDR3 in DNA: TGTGCCATCAGTGAGAAAACAGGGGGCTCTGGGGCCAACGTCCTGACTTTC. This sequence encodes CAISEKTGGSGANVLTF.

To note about this clone: A junction end diverges from the germline sequence, so it may reflect a read error. The V call is TRBV7-2, the J call TRBJ1-1; D might be TRBD1 (5 bases). CDR1 and CDR2 from the germline V gene are SGHTA and FQGNSA. This CDR3 spans 13 amino acids. CDR3 loop: CASSFRGNAEAFF. CDR3 nucleotides: TGTGCCAGCAGCTTCCGGGGGAACGCTGAAGCTTTCTTT.

The rearrangement links TRBV7-6 to TRBJ1-2, with TRBD1 matching over 8 bases. Germline values: CDR1 SGHVS, CDR2 FNYEAQ. The V and J ends lost 2 bases and 5 bases, in that order; junction bases with no gene match: 1. CDR3 length: 13 amino acids. The CDR3 DNA follows: TGTGCCAGCAGCTTAAACAGGGGGTATGGCTACACCTTC. It specifies CASSLNRGYGYTF.

This chain joins TRBV10-2 and TRBJ2-5; D perhaps matches TRBD2 (7 bases). CDR3 size: 13 residues. Trimming left V 10 bases short and J 5 bases short, with 17 bases between. Germline-derived CDR1 and CDR2 are WSHSY and SAAADI. In nucleotides, the CDR3 is TGCGCCACGAGAGGGGGGGGCAGGGAGACCCAGTACTTC. Amino acids: CATRGGGRETQYF.

The chain employs TRBV6-6 and TRBJ2-2; unclear D gene. Trimming left V 1 base short and J 3 bases short, with 9 bases between. The CDR3 loop spans 15 amino acids. Germline lookup yields CDR1 MNHNY and CDR2 SVGAGI (reference sequence). The CDR3 sequence is CASSYFRSDTGELFF. In DNA form, the CDR3 reads TGTGCCAGCAGTTACTTCCGGAGCGACACCGGGGAGCTGTTTTTT.

V gene TRBV6-5 combines with J gene TRBJ2-5; TRBD2 is a possible D gene (6 bases). The V and J ends lost 6 bases and 5 bases respectively, with 13 bases between them. CDR1 is MNHEY, CDR2 SVGAGI, per germline. This CDR3 contains 13 residues. Here the CDR3 DNA reads TGTGCCAGCAGCACACGGGGGACGGAGACCCAGTACTTC. Protein product: CASSTRGTETQYF.

V usage is TRBV5-1 and J usage is TRBJ2-2; 9 bases fit TRBD1. The CDR3 spans 16 residues. J gave up 7 bases and V 3 bases, and 10 bases lay outside the gene matches. Germline V CDR1 and CDR2: SGHRS, YFSETQ. In DNA, the CDR3 is TGCGCCAGCAGCTCCGAGCCACAGGGGGCAGGCGGGGAGCTGTTTTTT. Its protein is CASSSEPQGAGGELFF.

The CDR3, as DNA: TGTGCCAGCGACAGGGGGACCTCTGGGGCCAACGTCCTGACTTTC. This encodes CASDRGTSGANVLTF. The chain links TRBV2 to TRBJ2-6, with 9 bases lining up with TRBD1. Germline trimming cut 8 bases from V and 0 bases from J; bases unmatched to any gene: 2. The CDR3 loop spans 15 amino acids. In germline, CDR1 is SNHLY, CDR2 FYNNEI.

The chain couples TRBV18 to TRBJ1-5; D is unresolved. Germline loops: CDR1 KGHSH, CDR2 LQKENI. This CDR3 spans 13 amino acids. The ends were cut back, 2 bases at V and 0 bases at J, with 2 bases in the middle. The CDR3, as DNA: TGTGCCAGCTCACCAAATAGCAATCAGCCCCAGCATTTT. It codes for CASSPNSNQPQHF. Full variable domain (outside the CDR3, taken from reference TRBV18 and TRBJ1-5): NAGVMQNPRHLVRRRGQEARLRCSPMKGHSHVYWYRQLPEEGLKFMVYLQKENIIDESGMPKERFSAEFPKEGPSILRIQQVVRGDSAAYFCASSPNSNQPQHFGDGTRLSIL.

This clone was observed a handful of times. The chain links TRBV19 to TRBJ2-7; the D is unclear. Trimming shortened V by 6 bases and J by 0 bases, and 9 bases separated the two germline ends. Germline loops: CDR1 LNHDA, CDR2 SQIVND (reference sequence). This CDR3 contains 13 residues. Here the CDR3 DNA reads TGTGCCAGTAGCAATGATCTCTCCTACGAGCAGTACTTC. Translated: CASSNDLSYEQYF.

Only one count was recorded for this clone. The chain links TRBV19 to TRBJ2-4; 9 bases are a match to TRBD2. After removal of 3 bases from V and 1 base from J, the junction contained 4 bases not matched to a gene. The CDR3 extends over 16 amino acids. Germline CDR1 LNHDA, CDR2 SQIVND (reference sequence). CDR3 loop: CASSIAGGFAKNIQYF. The CDR3 DNA sequence: TGTGCCAGTAGTATCGCGGGGGGGTTCGCCAAAAACATTCAGTACTTC.

V is TRBV5-1 and J is TRBJ2-3, with D possibly matching TRBD1 (5 bases). Germline CDR1 is SGHRS and CDR2 is YFSETQ. CDR3 size: 16 residues. V shed 4 bases and J shed 0 bases, with 15 bases lying between them. Here the CDR3 DNA reads TGCGCCAGCAGCCCGGTCAGGGCCTCTAGCACAGATACGCAGTATTTT. Its translation: CASSPVRASSTDTQYF. Using reference TRBV5-1 and TRBJ2-3 for the parts outside the CDR3, the full variable domain is KAGVTQTPRYLIKTRGQQVTLSCSPISGHRSVSWYQQTPGQGLQFLFEYFSETQRNKGNFPGRFSGRQFSNSRSEMNVSTLELGDSALYLCASSPVRASSTDTQYFGPGTRLTVL.

The chain combines TRBV5-6 with TRBJ2-7; D tentatively reads TRBD1 or TRBD2 (6 bases each). The CDR3 length is 16 residues. Germline CDR1 SGHDT, CDR2 YYEEEE. Trimming removed 1 base at V and 6 bases at J, with 20 bases between. CDR3 sequence reads: CASSLFGLGGSAEQYF. The CDR3 coding sequence is TGTGCCAGCAGCTTGTTTGGGTTAGGGGGGTCCGCCGAGCAGTACTTC.

This clone has just one count. The V call is TRBV29-1, the J call TRBJ1-1, with a tentative D call TRBD1 (5 bases). V lost 4 bases, J lost 2 bases, and 17 bases lay in between. CDR1 and CDR2 (germline): SQVTM, ANQGSEA. The CDR3 covers 15 residues. The CDR3 nucleotides are TGCAGCGTTGCGGGACTTAACCATCATAACACTGAAGCTTTCTTT. Translated, it gives CSVAGLNHHNTEAFF. The whole variable domain, filled in from reference TRBV29-1 and TRBJ1-1, reads SAVISQKPSRDICQRGTSLTIQCQVDSQVTMMFWYRQQPGQSLTLIATANQGSEATYESGFVIDKFPISRPNLTFSTLTVSNMSPEDSSIYLCSVAGLNHHNTEAFFGQGTRLTVV.

This sequence joins TRBV10-3 and TRBJ1-6; D is unclear. Deletions cut 7 bases from V and 10 bases from J, with 11 bases between. Germline loops: CDR1 ENHRY, CDR2 SYGVKD. The CDR3 has 12 residues. The CDR3 is CAIKTPGSPLHF. The CDR3 bases are TGTGCCATCAAAACCCCCGGGTCACCCCTCCACTTT.

The chain combines TRBV7-9 with TRBJ2-1; the D is unclear. The germline V gene encodes CDR1 SEHNR and CDR2 FQNEAQ (reference sequence). The V end was cut by 5 bases, the J end by 12 bases, with 2 bases between. The CDR3 is 8 residues long. DNA for the CDR3: TGTGCCAGCAGCCCGCAGTTCTTC. This gives the protein CASSPQFF.

This rearrangement joins TRBV19 to TRBJ1-3; no definite D call. Trimming cost V 3 bases and J 2 bases, with 8 bases left between them. The CDR3 spans 14 residues. Germline values: CDR1 LNHDA, CDR2 SQIVND (reference sequence). The CDR3 nucleotides are TGTGCCAGTAGTATTCTGAGGGCTGGAAACACCATATATTTT. It is translated as CASSILRAGNTIYF.

This chain uses TRBV4-2 with TRBJ2-5, with D possibly TRBD2 on 7 matching bases. V was clipped by 0 bases and J by 11 bases, with 16 bases between them. The CDR3 is 14 residues long. Germline V gene data show CDR1 as LGHNA and CDR2 as YNFKEQ. For the CDR3, the DNA is TGTGCCAGCAGCCAAGAGAGACAGGCGGGAGAGCAGTACTTC. As protein: CASSQERQAGEQYF.

This chain joins TRBV5-6 and TRBJ2-4, with D tentatively TRBD2 (6 bases). The CDR3 has 15 amino acids. With 5 bases removed from V and 8 bases from J, the gap between germline ends came to 20 bases. CDR1 is SGHDT and CDR2 is YYEEEE in the germline V gene. CDR3 nucleotide sequence: TGTGCCAGCAGTTATGGTGGGGCGGGGAGAGACATTCAGTACTTC. Translation: CASSYGGAGRDIQYF.

The genes are TRBV27 and TRBJ2-3, with no clear D. The CDR3 is made up of 13 amino acids. Germline loops: CDR1 MNHEY, CDR2 SMNVEV (reference sequence). V was cut by 0 bases and J by 4 bases, with 5 bases left in between. CDR3 DNA sequence: TGTGCCAGCAGTTTATCATTCTCAGATACGCAGTATTTT. Encoded protein: CASSLSFSDTQYF.

The V and J genes are TRBV11-3 and TRBJ2-2; unclear D gene. The V end lost 0 bases, the J end lost 5 bases, and 16 bases lay between the germline ends. The V gene's germline CDR1 is SGHNT and CDR2 YENEEA. This CDR3 comprises 17 residues. This CDR3 is CASSLDPGPLLTGELFF. CDR3 nucleotides: TGTGCCAGCAGCTTAGATCCTGGACCTCTTTTGACCGGGGAGCTGTTTTTT.

The V call is TRBV6-5, the J call TRBJ2-1, with TRBD2 matching 8 bases. J gave up 8 bases and V 8 bases, and 8 bases lay outside the gene matches. The CDR3 loop spans 13 amino acids. Per germline, CDR1 MNHEY and CDR2 SVGAGI. DNA of the CDR3: TGTGCCAGCGGTCGGGAGGGCGTTGATGAGCAGTTCTTC. Translation gives CASGREGVDEQFF.

The CDR3 here is CASSLEVFIPGEQFF. In nucleotides, the CDR3 is TGTGCCAGCAGCTTAGAGGTGTTCATACCGGGGGAGCAGTTCTTC. This chain uses TRBV11-2 with TRBJ2-1, with D maybe TRBD2 (5 bases). V lost 0 bases to trimming and J lost 10 bases, with 16 bases between them. CDR3 size: 15 residues. Germline-derived CDR1 and CDR2 are SGHAT and FQNNGV.

The chain employs TRBV7-2 and TRBJ2-3; D is unresolved. Trimming stripped 5 bases from V and 2 bases from J, with 11 bases between. The CDR3 is made up of 14 amino acids. Germline lookup yields CDR1 SGHTA and CDR2 FQGNSA. CDR3 in amino acids: CASSHNTFTDTQYF. In nucleotides, the CDR3 is TGTGCCAGCAGCCACAACACTTTCACAGATACGCAGTATTTT.

The chain carries TRBV6-1 and TRBJ1-2, with D possibly matching TRBD1 (6 bases). Germline V gene data show CDR1 as MNHNS and CDR2 as SASEGT. V was clipped by 4 bases and J by 4 bases, with 13 bases between them. The CDR3 covers 14 residues. In DNA, the CDR3 is TGTGCCAGCAGTGTGTACAGGGTCGGCTATGGCTACACCTTC. Translation: CASSVYRVGYGYTF.